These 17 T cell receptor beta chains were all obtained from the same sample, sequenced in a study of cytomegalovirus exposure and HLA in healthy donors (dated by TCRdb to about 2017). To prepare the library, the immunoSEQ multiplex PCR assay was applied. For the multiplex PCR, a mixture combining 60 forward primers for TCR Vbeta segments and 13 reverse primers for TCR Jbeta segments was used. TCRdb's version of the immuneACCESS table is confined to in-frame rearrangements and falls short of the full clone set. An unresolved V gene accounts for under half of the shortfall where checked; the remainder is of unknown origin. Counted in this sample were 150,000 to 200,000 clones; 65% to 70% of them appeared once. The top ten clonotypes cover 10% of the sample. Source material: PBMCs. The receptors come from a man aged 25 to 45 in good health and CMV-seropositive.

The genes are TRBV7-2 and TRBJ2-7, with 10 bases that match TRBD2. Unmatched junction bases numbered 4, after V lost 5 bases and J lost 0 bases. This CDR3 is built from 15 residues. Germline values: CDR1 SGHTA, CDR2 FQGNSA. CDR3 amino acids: CASSRASGSSYEQYF. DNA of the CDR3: TGTGCCAGCAGCCGCGCTAGCGGGAGCTCCTACGAGCAGTACTTC.

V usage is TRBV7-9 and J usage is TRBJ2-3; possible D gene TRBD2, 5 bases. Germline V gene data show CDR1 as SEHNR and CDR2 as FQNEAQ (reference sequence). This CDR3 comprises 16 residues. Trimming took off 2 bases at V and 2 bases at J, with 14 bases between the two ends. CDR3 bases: TGTGCCAGCAGCTTATCGGGCGCTAGCATCACAGATACGCAGTATTTT. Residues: CASSLSGASITDTQYF.

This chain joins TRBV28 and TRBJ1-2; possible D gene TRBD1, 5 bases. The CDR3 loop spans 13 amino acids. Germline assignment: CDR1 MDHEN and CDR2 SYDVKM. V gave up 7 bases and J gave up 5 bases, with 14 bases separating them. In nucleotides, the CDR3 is TGTGCCAGCATCCTCGGCGCAGGGTATGGCTACACCTTC. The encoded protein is CASILGAGYGYTF.

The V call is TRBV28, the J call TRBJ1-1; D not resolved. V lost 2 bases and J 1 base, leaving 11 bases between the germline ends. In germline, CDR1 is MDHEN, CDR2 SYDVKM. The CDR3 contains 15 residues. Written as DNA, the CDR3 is TGTGCCAGCAGTTTAGGAGGGTCGAGGAACACTGAAGCTTTCTTT. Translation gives CASSLGGSRNTEAFF.

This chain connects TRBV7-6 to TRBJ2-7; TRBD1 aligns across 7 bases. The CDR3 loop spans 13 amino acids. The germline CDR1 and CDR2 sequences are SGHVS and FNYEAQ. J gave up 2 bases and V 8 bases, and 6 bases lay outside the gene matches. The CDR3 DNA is TGTGCCAGCCAACAGGGGCCAACCTACGAGCAGTACTTC. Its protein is CASQQGPTYEQYF. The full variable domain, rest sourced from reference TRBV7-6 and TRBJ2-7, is GAGVSQSPRYKVTKRGQDVALRCDPISGHVSLYWYRQALGQGPEFLTYFNYEAQQDKSGLPNDRFSAERPEGSISTLTIQRTEQRDSAMYRCASQQGPTYEQYFGPGTRLTVT.

The CDR3 DNA follows: TGTGCCTGGAGTGGGACTAGTTTGAATGAGCAGTTCTTC. It encodes CAWSGTSLNEQFF. This sequence joins TRBV30 and TRBJ2-1; the match to TRBD2 covers 7 bases. Germline loops: CDR1 GTSNPN, CDR2 SVGIG (reference sequence). The V segment lost 1 base and the J segment 7 bases; nucleotides outside the gene matches: 4. This CDR3 is built from 13 residues.

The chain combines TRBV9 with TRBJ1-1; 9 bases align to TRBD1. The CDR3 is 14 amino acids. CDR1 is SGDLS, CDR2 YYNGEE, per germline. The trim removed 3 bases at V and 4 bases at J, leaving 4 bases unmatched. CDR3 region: CASSAWDRVTEAFF. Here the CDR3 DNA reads TGTGCCAGCAGCGCCTGGGACAGGGTCACTGAAGCTTTCTTT. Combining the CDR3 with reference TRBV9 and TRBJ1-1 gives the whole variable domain DSGVTQTPKHLITATGQRVTLRCSPRSGDLSVYWYQQSLDQGLQFLIQYYNGEERAKGNILERFSAQQFPDLHSELNLSSLELGDSALYFCASSAWDRVTEAFFGQGTRLTVV.

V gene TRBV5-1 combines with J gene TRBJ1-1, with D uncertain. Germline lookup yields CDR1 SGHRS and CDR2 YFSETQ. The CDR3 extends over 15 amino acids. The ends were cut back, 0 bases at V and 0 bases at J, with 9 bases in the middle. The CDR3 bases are TGCGCCAGCAGCTTGGAACCGGGGTTGAACACTGAAGCTTTCTTT. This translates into CASSLEPGLNTEAFF.

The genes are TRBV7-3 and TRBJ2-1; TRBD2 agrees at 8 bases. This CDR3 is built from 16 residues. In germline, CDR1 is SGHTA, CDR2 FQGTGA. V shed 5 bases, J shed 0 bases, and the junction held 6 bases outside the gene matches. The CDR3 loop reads CASSIQSGSSYNEQFF. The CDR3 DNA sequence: TGTGCCAGCAGCATTCAAAGCGGGAGCTCCTACAATGAGCAGTTCTTC.

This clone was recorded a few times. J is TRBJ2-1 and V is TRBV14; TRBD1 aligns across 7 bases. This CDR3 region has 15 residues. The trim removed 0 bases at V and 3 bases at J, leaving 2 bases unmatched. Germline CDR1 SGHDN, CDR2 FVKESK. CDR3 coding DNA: TGTGCCAGCAGCCAAGAAGGGGGCTTCTACAATGAGCAGTTCTTC. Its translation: CASSQEGGFYNEQFF.

The CDR3 here is CASSRKTGWTEAFF. The CDR3 DNA is TGTGCCAGCAGTCGTAAAACGGGATGGACTGAAGCTTTCTTT. The rearrangement uses TRBV27 and TRBJ1-1; D is unresolved. With 5 bases removed from V and 5 bases from J, the gap between germline ends came to 15 bases. This CDR3 is built from 14 residues. In germline, CDR1 is MNHEY, CDR2 SMNVEV (reference sequence).

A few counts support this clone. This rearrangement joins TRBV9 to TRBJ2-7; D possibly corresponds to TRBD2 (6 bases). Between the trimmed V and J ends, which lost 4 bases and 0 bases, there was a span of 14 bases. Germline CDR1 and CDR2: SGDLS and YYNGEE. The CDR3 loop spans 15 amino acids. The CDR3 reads CASSSSGGSSYEQYF. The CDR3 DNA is TGTGCCAGCAGCAGCTCCGGGGGAAGCTCCTACGAGCAGTACTTC.

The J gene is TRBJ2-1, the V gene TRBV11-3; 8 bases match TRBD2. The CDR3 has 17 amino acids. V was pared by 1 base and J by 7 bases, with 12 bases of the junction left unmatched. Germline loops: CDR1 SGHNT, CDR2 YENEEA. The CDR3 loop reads CASSLAYGTGGPNEQFF. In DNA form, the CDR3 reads TGTGCCAGCAGCTTAGCATATGGTACGGGAGGGCCAAATGAGCAGTTCTTC.

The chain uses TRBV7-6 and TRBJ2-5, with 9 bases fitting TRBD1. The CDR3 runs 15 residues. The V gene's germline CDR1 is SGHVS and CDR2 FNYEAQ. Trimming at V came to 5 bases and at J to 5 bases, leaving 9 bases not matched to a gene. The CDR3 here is CASSQSTGGYETQYF. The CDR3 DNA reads TGTGCCAGCAGCCAATCGACAGGGGGGTACGAGACCCAGTACTTC. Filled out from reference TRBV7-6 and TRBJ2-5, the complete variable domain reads GAGVSQSPRYKVTKRGQDVALRCDPISGHVSLYWYRQALGQGPEFLTYFNYEAQQDKSGLPNDRFSAERPEGSISTLTIQRTEQRDSAMYRCASSQSTGGYETQYFGPGTRLLVL.

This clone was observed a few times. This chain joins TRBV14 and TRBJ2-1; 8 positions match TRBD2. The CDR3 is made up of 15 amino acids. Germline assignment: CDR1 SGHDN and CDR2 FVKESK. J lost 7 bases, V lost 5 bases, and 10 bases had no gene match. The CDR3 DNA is TGTGCCAGCAGCACCAAGAGCGGGAGTCGGAATGAGCAGTTCTTC. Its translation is CASSTKSGSRNEQFF.

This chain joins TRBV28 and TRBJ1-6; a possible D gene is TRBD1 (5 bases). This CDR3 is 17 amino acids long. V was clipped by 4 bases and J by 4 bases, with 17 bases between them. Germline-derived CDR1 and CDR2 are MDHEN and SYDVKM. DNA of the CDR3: TGTGCCAGCAGTTCGGTCAGGGCTCCGACTTATAATTCACCCCTCCACTTT. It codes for CASSSVRAPTYNSPLHF.

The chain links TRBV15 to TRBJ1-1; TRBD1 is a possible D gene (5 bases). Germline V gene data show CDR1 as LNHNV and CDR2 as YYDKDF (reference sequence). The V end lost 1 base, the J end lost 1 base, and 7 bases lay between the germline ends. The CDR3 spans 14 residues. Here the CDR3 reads CATSRGGGNTEAFF. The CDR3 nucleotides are TGTGCCACCAGCAGAGGGGGGGGGAACACTGAAGCTTTCTTT.